The present entry profiles one TCR beta chain with its context. This CDR3 is built from 15 residues. V lost 4 bases to trimming and J lost 5 bases; unmatched junction nucleotides: 8. Germline V gives CDR1 SEHNR, CDR2 FQNEAQ (reference sequence). This sample stems from a study of T-cell memory formation after mild COVID-19. One entry per CDR3 protein, called by TCRdb with MiXCR from the 5' RACE reads. Among about 140,000 distinct CDR3 sequences listed, 11% to 15% were seen once. The V call is TRBV7-9, the J call TRBJ1-2; TRBD1 matches at 9 bases. The sequencing sample was made of PBMCs or a T cell subset sorted from them (not recorded which). The sequence was obtained from an adult woman who had mild COVID-19 (a few samples of this study predate the infection). Cell type and time point are not known. The DNA of the CDR3 is TGTGCCAGCAGCTCCCAAAACGACAGGGGGTATGGCTACACCTTC. Translated, it gives CASSSQNDRGYGYTF.